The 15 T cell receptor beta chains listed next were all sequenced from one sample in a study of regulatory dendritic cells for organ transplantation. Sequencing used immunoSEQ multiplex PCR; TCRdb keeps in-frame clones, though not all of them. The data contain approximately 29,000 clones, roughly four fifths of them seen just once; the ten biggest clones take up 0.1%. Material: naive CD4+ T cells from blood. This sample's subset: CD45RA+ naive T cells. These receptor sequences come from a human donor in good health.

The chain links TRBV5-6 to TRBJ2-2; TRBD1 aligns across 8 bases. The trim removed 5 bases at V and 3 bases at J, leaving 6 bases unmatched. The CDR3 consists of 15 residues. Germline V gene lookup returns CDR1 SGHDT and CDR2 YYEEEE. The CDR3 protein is CASRRGQGYTGELFF. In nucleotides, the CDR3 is TGTGCCAGCAGAAGAGGACAGGGTTACACCGGGGAGCTGTTTTTT.

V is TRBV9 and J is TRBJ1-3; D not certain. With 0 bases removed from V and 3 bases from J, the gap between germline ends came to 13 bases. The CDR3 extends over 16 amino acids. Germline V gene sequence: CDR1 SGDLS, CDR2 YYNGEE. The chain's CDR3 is CASSVAAGAIGNTIYF. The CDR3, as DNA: TGTGCCAGCAGCGTAGCGGCGGGAGCCATTGGAAACACCATATATTTT.

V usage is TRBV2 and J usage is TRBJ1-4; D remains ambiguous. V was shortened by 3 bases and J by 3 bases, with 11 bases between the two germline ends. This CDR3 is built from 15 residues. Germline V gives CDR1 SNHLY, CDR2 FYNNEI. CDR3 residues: CASSDGVRANEKLFF. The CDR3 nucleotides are TGTGCCAGCAGTGACGGGGTTCGTGCTAATGAAAAACTGTTTTTT.

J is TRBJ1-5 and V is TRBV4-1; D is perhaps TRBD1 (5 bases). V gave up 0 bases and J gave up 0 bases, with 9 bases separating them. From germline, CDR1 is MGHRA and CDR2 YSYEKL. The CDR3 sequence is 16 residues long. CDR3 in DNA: TGCGCCAGCAGCCAAGACAGGGTATTTAGCAATCAGCCCCAGCATTTT. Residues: CASSQDRVFSNQPQHF.

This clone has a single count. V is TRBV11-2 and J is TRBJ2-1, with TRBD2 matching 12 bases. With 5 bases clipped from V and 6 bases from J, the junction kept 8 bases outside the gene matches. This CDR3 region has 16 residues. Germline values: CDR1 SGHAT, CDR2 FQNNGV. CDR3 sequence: CASSPVGLAGSNEQFF. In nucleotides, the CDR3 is TGTGCCAGCAGCCCAGTGGGACTAGCGGGCTCCAATGAGCAGTTCTTC.

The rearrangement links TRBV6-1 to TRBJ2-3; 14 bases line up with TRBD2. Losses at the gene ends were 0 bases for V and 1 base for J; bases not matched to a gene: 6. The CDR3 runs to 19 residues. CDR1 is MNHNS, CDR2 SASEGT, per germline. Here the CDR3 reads CASSEARPGLAGGTDTQYF. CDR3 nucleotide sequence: TGTGCCAGCAGTGAAGCGCGACCGGGACTAGCGGGGGGCACAGATACGCAGTATTTT.

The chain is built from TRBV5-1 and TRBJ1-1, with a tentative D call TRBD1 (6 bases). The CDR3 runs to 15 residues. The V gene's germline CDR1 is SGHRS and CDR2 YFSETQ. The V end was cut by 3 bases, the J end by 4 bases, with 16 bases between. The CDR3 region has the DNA TGCGCCAGCAGCTCCTCGACAGGTTCGGTCACTGAAGCTTTCTTT. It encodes CASSSSTGSVTEAFF.

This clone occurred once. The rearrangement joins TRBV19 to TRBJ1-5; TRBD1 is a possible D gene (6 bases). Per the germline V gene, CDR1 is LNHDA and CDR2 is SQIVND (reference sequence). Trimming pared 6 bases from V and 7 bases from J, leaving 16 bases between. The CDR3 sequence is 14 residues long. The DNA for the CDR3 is TGTGCCAGTAGCACTGCGACAGGTGGACAGCCCCAGCATTTT. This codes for CASSTATGGQPQHF.

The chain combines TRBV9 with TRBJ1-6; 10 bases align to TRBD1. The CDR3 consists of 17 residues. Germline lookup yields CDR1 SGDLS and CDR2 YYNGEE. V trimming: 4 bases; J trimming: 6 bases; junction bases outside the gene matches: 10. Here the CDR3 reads CASSKSGTGVSNSPLHF. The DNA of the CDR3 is TGTGCCAGCAGCAAATCCGGGACAGGGGTCTCTAATTCACCCCTCCACTTT.

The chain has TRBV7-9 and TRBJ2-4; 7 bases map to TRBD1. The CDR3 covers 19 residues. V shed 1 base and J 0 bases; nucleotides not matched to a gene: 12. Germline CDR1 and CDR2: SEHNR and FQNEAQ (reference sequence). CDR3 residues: CASSLVETGWFEAKNIQYF. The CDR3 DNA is TGTGCCAGCAGCTTAGTTGAGACAGGGTGGTTCGAAGCCAAAAACATTCAGTACTTC. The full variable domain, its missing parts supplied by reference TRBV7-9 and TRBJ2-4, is DTGVSQNPRHKITKRGQNVTFRCDPISEHNRLYWYRQTLGQGPEFLTYFQNEAQLEKSRLLSDRFSAERPKGSFSTLEIQRTEQGDSAMYLCASSLVETGWFEAKNIQYFGAGTRLSVL.

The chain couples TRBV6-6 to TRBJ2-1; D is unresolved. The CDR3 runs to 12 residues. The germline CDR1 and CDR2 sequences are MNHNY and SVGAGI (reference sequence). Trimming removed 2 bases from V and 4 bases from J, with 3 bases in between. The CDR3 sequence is CASSYQYNEQFF. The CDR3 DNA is TGTGCCAGCAGTTACCAGTACAATGAGCAGTTCTTC.

The DNA for the CDR3 is TGTGCCAGCAGTATACGGACAGATACGCAGTATTTT. Translation gives CASSIRTDTQYF. The rearrangement uses TRBV6-1 and TRBJ2-3; D not resolved. The CDR3 has 12 amino acids. Germline-derived CDR1 and CDR2 are MNHNS and SASEGT. V was cut by 5 bases and J by 3 bases, with 6 bases left in between.

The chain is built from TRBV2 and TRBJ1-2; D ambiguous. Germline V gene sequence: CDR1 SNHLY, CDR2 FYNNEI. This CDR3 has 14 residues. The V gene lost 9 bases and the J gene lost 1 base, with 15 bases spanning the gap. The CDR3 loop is CASVKEVYNYGYTF. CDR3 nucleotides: TGTGCCAGTGTAAAAGAGGTTTATAACTATGGCTACACCTTC. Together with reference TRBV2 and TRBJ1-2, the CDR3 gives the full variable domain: EPEVTQTPSHQVTQMGQEVILRCVPISNHLYFYWYRQILGQKVEFLVSFYNNEISEKSEIFDDQFSVERPDGSNFTLKIRSTKLEDSAMYFCASVKEVYNYGYTFGSGTRLTVV.

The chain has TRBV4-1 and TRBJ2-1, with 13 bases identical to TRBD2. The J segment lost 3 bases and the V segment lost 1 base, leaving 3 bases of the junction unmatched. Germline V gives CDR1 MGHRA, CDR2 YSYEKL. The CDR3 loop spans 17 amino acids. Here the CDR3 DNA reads TGCGCCAGCAGCCAAGGGACTAGCGGGGGATACTACAATGAGCAGTTCTTC. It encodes CASSQGTSGGYYNEQFF.

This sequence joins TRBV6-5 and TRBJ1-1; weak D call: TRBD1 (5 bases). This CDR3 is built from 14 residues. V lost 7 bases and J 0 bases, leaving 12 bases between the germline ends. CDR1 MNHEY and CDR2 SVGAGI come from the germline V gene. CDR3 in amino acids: CASKLQGLNTEAFF. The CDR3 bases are TGTGCCAGCAAGCTCCAGGGCTTGAACACTGAAGCTTTCTTT.